A single sample is the source of the 4 T cell receptor beta chains below, sequenced in a study of CD8 T cells in Susac syndrome. RNA in amounts of roughly 0.45 to 1 ug was reverse transcribed with random hexamers. TCRdb reprocessed the immunoSEQ multiplex PCR reads with MiXCR, giving one entry per CDR3 protein. Among around 220,000 distinct CDR3 sequences listed, 80% to 95% were seen once. Sample: CD8+ T cells from PBMCs. These receptors were taken from a human donor with multiple sclerosis.

J is TRBJ1-1 and V is TRBV7-8; no reliable D call. Between the trimmed V and J ends, which lost 3 bases and 7 bases, there was a span of 12 bases. Germline V gives CDR1 SGHVS, CDR2 FQNEAQ. CDR3 length: 13 residues. DNA of the CDR3: TGTGCCAGCAGCTTTCCCGGGATAGGTGAAGCTTTCTTT. Translating gives CASSFPGIGEAFF.

The chain couples TRBV4-2 to TRBJ2-7; TRBD2 matches at 12 bases. After removal of 0 bases from V and 4 bases from J, the junction contained 7 bases not matched to a gene. Germline CDR1 is LGHNA and CDR2 is YNFKEQ. The CDR3 sequence is 17 residues long. The CDR3 spells CASSQDPSGRGGYEQYF. CDR3 DNA: TGTGCCAGCAGCCAAGATCCTAGCGGGAGGGGAGGGTACGAGCAGTACTTC.

V gene TRBV7-9 combines with J gene TRBJ1-1; D is unclear. The CDR3 is 14 residues long. Germline loops: CDR1 SEHNR, CDR2 FQNEAQ (reference sequence). Trimming shortened V by 5 bases and J by 0 bases, and 10 bases separated the two germline ends. The CDR3 reads CASSIGPMNTEAFF. CDR3 nucleotide sequence: TGTGCCAGCAGCATTGGACCGATGAACACTGAAGCTTTCTTT.

The chain uses TRBV5-6 and TRBJ1-5; D possibly corresponds to TRBD1 (5 bases). This CDR3 spans 15 amino acids. Trimming removed 3 bases from V and 0 bases from J, with 10 bases in between. Looked up from germline, CDR1 is SGHDT and CDR2 is YYEEEE. For the CDR3, the DNA is TGTGCCAGCAGCTCTCCGACAGATAGCAATCAGCCCCAGCATTTT. It yields the protein CASSSPTDSNQPQHF. Full variable domain (outside the CDR3, taken from reference TRBV5-6 and TRBJ1-5): DAGVTQSPTHLIKTRGQQVTLRCSPKSGHDTVSWYQQALGQGPQFIFQYYEEEERQRGNFPDRFSGHQFPNYSSELNVNALLLGDSALYLCASSSPTDSNQPQHFGDGTRLSIL.